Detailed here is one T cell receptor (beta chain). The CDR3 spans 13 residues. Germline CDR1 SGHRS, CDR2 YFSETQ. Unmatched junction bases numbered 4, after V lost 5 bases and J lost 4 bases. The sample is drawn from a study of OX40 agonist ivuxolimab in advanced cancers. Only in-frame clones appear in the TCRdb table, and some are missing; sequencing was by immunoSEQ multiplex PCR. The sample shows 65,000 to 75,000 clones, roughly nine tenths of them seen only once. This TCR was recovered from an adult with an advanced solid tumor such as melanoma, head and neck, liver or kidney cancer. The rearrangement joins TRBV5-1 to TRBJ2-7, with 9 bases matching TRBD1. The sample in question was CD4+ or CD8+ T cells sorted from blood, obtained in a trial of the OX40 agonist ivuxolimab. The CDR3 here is CASRMDRGYEQYF. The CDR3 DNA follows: TGCGCCAGCAGAATGGACAGGGGATACGAGCAGTACTTC. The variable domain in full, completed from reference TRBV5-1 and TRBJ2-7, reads KAGVTQTPRYLIKTRGQQVTLSCSPISGHRSVSWYQQTPGQGLQFLFEYFSETQRNKGNFPGRFSGRQFSNSRSEMNVSTLELGDSALYLCASRMDRGYEQYFGPGTRLTVT.